This TCR beta chain stems from a study of blood T cell repertoires in COVID-19. This CDR3 contains 13 residues. V was pared by 6 bases and J by 5 bases, with 13 bases between. CDR1 is MNHEY and CDR2 is SVGAGI in the germline V gene. Data came from immunoSEQ multiplex PCR; TCRdb stores just in-frame clones and leaves some out. The data hold 200,000 to 250,000 clones, with approximately 86% observed a single time. The chain uses TRBV6-5 and TRBJ2-5; unclear D gene. The sequence came from a man aged 60-69 years with acute or convalescent COVID-19. The sample taken for sequencing was peripheral blood. The CDR3 DNA reads TGTGCCAGCAGGATGACACTTGGGGAGACCCAGTACTTC. Protein product: CASRMTLGETQYF.